The next 10 T cell receptor beta chains were all read from a single sample in a study of Ad26.COV2.S vaccination and SARS-CoV-2 variants. TCRdb's copy holds only in-frame clones and misses some; the assay was immunoSEQ multiplex PCR. The data contain about 350,000 clones, about 88% of them singletons. Regarding treatment: about 20 received Ad26.COV2.S at low or high dose, single or two shots; about five received placebo; per-sample allocation not given. Sampling was done on day 63 after the first vaccine or placebo injection. The sample in question was peripheral blood, obtained in a trial of Ad26.COV2.S vaccine versus placebo. Source of these receptors: a person aged 18-60 years who received the Ad26.COV2.S COVID-19 vaccine or a placebo.

V is TRBV5-1 and J is TRBJ2-3, with 7 bases identical to TRBD2. J was trimmed by 2 bases and V by 3 bases; bases with no gene match: 12. Germline V gene sequence: CDR1 SGHRS, CDR2 YFSETQ. This CDR3 contains 17 residues. CDR3 nucleotides: TGCGCCAGCAGCTCCATCGACGAAGCGGGGCTCACAGATACGCAGTATTTT. Translated: CASSSIDEAGLTDTQYF.

This rearrangement joins TRBV11-2 to TRBJ1-2, with D unclear. The V end lost 3 bases, the J end lost 0 bases, and 14 bases lay between the germline ends. The CDR3 contains 16 residues. The germline gives CDR1 SGHAT, CDR2 FQNNGV. CDR3 region: CASSFGTGLSNYGYTF. In DNA, the CDR3 is TGTGCCAGCAGCTTCGGTACTGGTTTATCTAACTATGGCTACACCTTC.

V and J are TRBV6-2 or TRBV6-3 and TRBJ2-6; D is perhaps TRBD1 (5 bases). The CDR3 length is 17 residues. The V and J ends lost 2 bases and 1 base respectively, with 12 bases between them. Germline CDR1 and CDR2: MNHEY and SVGEGT. The CDR3 nucleotides are TGTGCCAGCAGTTACAGGACATTAATATCTGGGGCCAACGTCCTGACTTTC. This translates into CASSYRTLISGANVLTF.

The chain combines TRBV27 with TRBJ1-6, with D unclear. Trimming stripped 3 bases from V and 5 bases from J, with 14 bases between. The CDR3 totals 16 residues. Germline loops: CDR1 MNHEY, CDR2 SMNVEV (reference sequence). DNA for the CDR3: TGTGCCAGCAGTTTTATATCAGTCAGAGATAATTCACCCCTCCACTTT. Translating gives CASSFISVRDNSPLHF.

Regarding this clone: A junction end diverges from the germline sequence, so it may reflect a read error. The rearrangement joins TRBV7-2 to TRBJ1-1; no clear D gene. Germline CDR1 and CDR2: SGHTA and FQGNSA. This CDR3 comprises 14 residues. The CDR3 here is CASSPGRENNEAFF. In DNA, the CDR3 is TGTGCCAGCAGCCCCGGACGGGAGAACAATGAAGCTTTCTTT.

The chain uses TRBV6-6 and TRBJ1-2, with a weak D call TRBD1 (5 bases). The CDR3 extends over 13 amino acids. Germline V gives CDR1 MNHNY, CDR2 SVGAGI (reference sequence). V lost 2 bases to trimming and J lost 6 bases, with 10 bases between them. The CDR3 DNA is TGTGCCAGCAGTTACCGACAGAAACATGGCTACACCTTC. It is translated as CASSYRQKHGYTF.

Note on this clone: The germline gene is not matched at one end of the junction; a read error may be the cause. The chain has TRBV6-2 or TRBV6-3 and TRBJ1-1, with unresolved D. The CDR3 consists of 13 residues. CDR1 and CDR2 from the germline V gene are MNHEY and SVGEGT. CDR3 in DNA: TGTGCCAGCAGTCAGGCCATGAACGCTGAAGCTTTCTTT. The encoded protein is CASSQAMNAEAFF.

The chain joins TRBV7-9 to TRBJ1-5, with TRBD1 matching over 7 bases. V dropped 1 base and J dropped 0; count of bases not matched to a gene: 6. Per germline, CDR1 SEHNR and CDR2 FQNEAQ (reference sequence). The CDR3 consists of 17 residues. The CDR3 region has the DNA TGTGCCAGCAGCTTAGGAACAGGGGTCGCTAGCAATCAGCCCCAGCATTTT. This sequence encodes CASSLGTGVASNQPQHF. Based on the CDR3 plus reference TRBV7-9 and TRBJ1-5, the full variable domain is DTGVSQNPRHKITKRGQNVTFRCDPISEHNRLYWYRQTLGQGPEFLTYFQNEAQLEKSRLLSDRFSAERPKGSFSTLEIQRTEQGDSAMYLCASSLGTGVASNQPQHFGDGTRLSIL.

The chain recombines TRBV10-3 with TRBJ2-1; D remains ambiguous. V was clipped by 0 bases and J by 5 bases, with 2 bases between them. Germline CDR1 reads ENHRY; CDR2 reads SYGVKD. This CDR3 has 12 amino acids. The CDR3, as DNA: TGTGCCATCAGTGAGTCGAACAATGAGCAGTTCTTC. Protein product: CAISESNNEQFF.

V is TRBV12-5 and J is TRBJ1-2; no firm D call. Between the trimmed V and J ends, which lost 0 bases and 7 bases, there was a span of 3 bases. Germline CDR1 is LGHNT and CDR2 is FRNRAP. The CDR3 has 11 residues. The CDR3 protein is CASGLVGGYTF. In nucleotides, the CDR3 is TGTGCTAGTGGTTTGGTAGGTGGCTACACCTTC.